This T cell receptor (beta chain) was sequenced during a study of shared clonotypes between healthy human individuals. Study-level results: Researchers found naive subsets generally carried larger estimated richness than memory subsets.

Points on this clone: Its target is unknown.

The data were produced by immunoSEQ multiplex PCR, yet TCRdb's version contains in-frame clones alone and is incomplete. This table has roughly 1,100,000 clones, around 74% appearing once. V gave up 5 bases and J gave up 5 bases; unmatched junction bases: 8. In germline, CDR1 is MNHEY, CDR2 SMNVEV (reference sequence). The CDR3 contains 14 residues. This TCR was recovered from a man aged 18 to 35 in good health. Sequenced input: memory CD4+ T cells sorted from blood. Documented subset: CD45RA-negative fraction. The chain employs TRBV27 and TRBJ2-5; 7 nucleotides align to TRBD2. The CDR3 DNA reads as TGTGCCAGCAGTGGAGCGGGACTTTCGGAGACCCAGTACTTC. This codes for CASSGAGLSETQYF.